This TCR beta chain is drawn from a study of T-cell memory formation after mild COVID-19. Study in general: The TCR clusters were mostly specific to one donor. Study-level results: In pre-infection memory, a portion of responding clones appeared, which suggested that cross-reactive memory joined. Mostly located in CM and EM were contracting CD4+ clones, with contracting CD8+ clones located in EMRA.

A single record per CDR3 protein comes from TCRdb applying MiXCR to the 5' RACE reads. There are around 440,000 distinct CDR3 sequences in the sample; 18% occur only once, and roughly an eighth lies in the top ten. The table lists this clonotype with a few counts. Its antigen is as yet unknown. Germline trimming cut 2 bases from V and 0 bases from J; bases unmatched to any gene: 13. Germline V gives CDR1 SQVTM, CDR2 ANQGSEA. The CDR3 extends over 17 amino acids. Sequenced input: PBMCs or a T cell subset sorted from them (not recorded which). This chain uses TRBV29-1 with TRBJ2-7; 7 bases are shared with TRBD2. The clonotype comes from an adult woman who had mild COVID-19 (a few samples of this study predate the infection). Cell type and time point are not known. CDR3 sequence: CSVELLAPKGSSYEQYF. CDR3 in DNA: TGCAGCGTTGAATTACTAGCGCCCAAGGGAAGCTCCTACGAGCAGTACTTC.